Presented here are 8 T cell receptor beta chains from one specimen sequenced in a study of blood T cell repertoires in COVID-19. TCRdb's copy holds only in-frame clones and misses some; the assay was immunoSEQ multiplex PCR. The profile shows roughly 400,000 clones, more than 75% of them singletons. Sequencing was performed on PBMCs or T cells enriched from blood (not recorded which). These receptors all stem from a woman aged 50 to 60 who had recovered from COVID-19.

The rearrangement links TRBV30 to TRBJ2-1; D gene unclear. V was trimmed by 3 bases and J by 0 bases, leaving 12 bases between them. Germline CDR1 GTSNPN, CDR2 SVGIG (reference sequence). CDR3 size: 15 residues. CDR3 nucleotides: TGTGCCTGGAGACAAGCGTTCAGCTCCTACAATGAGCAGTTCTTC. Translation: CAWRQAFSSYNEQFF. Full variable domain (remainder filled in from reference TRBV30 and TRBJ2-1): SQTIHQWPATLVQPVGSPLSLECTVEGTSNPNLYWYRQAAGRGLQLLFYSVGIGQISSEVPQNLSASRPQDRQFILSSKKLLLSDSGFYLCAWRQAFSSYNEQFFGPGTRLTVL.

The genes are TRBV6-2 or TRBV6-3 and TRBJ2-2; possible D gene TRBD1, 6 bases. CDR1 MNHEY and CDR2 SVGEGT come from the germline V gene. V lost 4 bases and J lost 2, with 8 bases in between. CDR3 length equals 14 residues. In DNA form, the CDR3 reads TGTGCCAGCAGTTCCAGGGGAAACACCGGGGAGCTGTTTTTT. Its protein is CASSSRGNTGELFF.

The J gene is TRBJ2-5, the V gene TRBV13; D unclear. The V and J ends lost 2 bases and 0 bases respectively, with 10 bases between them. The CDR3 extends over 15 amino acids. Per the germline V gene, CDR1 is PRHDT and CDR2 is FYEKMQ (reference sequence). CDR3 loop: CASSLSTEYQETQYF. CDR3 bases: TGTGCCAGCAGCTTATCTACCGAATACCAAGAGACCCAGTACTTC.

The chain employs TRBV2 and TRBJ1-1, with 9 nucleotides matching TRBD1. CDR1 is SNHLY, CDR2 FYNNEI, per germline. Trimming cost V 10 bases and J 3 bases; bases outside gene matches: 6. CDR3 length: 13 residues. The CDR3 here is CATWDREDTEAFF. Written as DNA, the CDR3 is TGTGCCACTTGGGACAGGGAGGACACTGAAGCTTTCTTT.

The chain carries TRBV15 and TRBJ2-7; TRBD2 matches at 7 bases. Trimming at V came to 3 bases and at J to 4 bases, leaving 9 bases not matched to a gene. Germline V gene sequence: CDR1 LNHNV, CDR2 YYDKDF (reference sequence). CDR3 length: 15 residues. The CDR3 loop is CATSRGRGGHYEQYF. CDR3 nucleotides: TGTGCCACCAGCAGGGGGCGCGGGGGTCATTACGAGCAGTACTTC.

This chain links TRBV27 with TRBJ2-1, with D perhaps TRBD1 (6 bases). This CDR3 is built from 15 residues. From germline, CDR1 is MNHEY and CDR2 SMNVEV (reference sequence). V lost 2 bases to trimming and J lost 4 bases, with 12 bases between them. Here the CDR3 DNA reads TGTGCCAGCAGTTTAGGACAGACGATTTACAATGAGCAGTTCTTC. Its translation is CASSLGQTIYNEQFF.

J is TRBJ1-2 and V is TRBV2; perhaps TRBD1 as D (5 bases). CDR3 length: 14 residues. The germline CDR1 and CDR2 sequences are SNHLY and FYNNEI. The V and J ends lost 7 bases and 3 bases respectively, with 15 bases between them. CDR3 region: CASKAGPKDYGYTF. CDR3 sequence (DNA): TGTGCCAGCAAAGCAGGGCCAAAGGACTATGGCTACACCTTC.

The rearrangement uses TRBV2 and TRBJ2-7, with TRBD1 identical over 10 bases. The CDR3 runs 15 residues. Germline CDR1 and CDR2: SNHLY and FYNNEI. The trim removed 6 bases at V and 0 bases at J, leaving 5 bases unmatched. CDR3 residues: CASRGGQGFSYEQYF. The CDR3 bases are TGTGCCAGCAGGGGGGGACAGGGGTTCTCCTACGAGCAGTACTTC.